This TCR beta chain was identified in a study of blood T cell repertoires in COVID-19. The table came from immunoSEQ multiplex PCR; TCRdb's copy has only in-frame clones and leaves some out. The data contain some 70,000 clones, 88% of them singletons. Trimming at V came to 6 bases and at J to 6 bases, leaving 5 bases not matched to a gene. Germline assignment: CDR1 SNHLY and CDR2 FYNNEI. This CDR3 region has 14 residues. The sequence came from a woman aged 55-69 years with COVID-19, enrolled during active disease. Sequenced input: peripheral blood. J is TRBJ2-2 and V is TRBV2; 9 nucleotides align to TRBD2. CDR3 DNA: TGTGCCAGCAGGGAGGGACTAGCATCCGGGGAGCTGTTTTTT. This codes for CASREGLASGELFF.